These 30 T cell receptor beta chains share one sample of origin, sequenced in a study of graft-versus-host responses after intestinal transplantation (dated by TCRdb to about 2021). The library was obtained by the immunoSEQ multiplex PCR assay. Here the immuneACCESS table is served through TCRdb, limited to in-frame sequences with V and J called. Missing clones are a known gap in these copies; in checked studies unresolved V genes cover under half, and the rest lacks a known reason. Here the sample has over 10,000 clones; roughly 80% occur a single time. Together, the top ten hold over 6.5% of the sample. The source material was PBMCs, sampled roughly 290 days after intestinal transplant. Receptor source: a human patient who received an intestinal transplant, so some T cells may come from the graft donor.

The CDR3 DNA reads as TGTGCCAGCAGTTTACCCCCCAGAAACATTCAGTACTTC. It specifies CASSLPPRNIQYF. The rearrangement joins TRBV27 to TRBJ2-4; D remains unclear. V was trimmed by 2 bases and J by 6 bases, leaving 8 bases between them. Germline CDR1 reads MNHEY; CDR2 reads SMNVEV (reference sequence). The CDR3 sequence is 13 residues long.

The chain combines TRBV18 with TRBJ2-3; TRBD1 aligns across 8 bases. This CDR3 region has 15 residues. The V segment lost 4 bases and the J segment 1 base; nucleotides outside the gene matches: 4. CDR1 KGHSH and CDR2 LQKENI come from the germline V gene. CDR3 nucleotide sequence: TGTGCCAGCTCACGGACAGGGCTGGGCACAGATACGCAGTATTTT. This encodes CASSRTGLGTDTQYF.

V is TRBV9 and J is TRBJ2-5, with 7 bases identical to TRBD2. Germline lookup yields CDR1 SGDLS and CDR2 YYNGEE. The CDR3 totals 14 residues. V shed 5 bases and J 0 bases; nucleotides not matched to a gene: 4. The CDR3 region is CASRPLADQETQYF. The CDR3 DNA is TGTGCCAGCAGGCCTCTAGCGGACCAAGAGACCCAGTACTTC.

The chain is built from TRBV6-1 and TRBJ2-7; D gene ambiguous. Trimming pared 2 bases from V and 3 bases from J, leaving 14 bases between. From germline, CDR1 is MNHNS and CDR2 SASEGT. CDR3 length: 15 residues. CDR3 sequence reads: CASSESIADLYEQYF. For the CDR3, the DNA is TGTGCCAGCAGTGAATCGATAGCAGACCTCTACGAGCAGTACTTC.

CDR3 DNA sequence: TGTGCCAGCAGTTTATCGAATTCGGGACCGATCTACGAGCAGTACTTC. Translating gives CASSLSNSGPIYEQYF. The chain uses TRBV27 and TRBJ2-7; perhaps D is TRBD1 or TRBD2 (5 bases each). Trimming cost V 0 bases and J 3 bases, with 15 bases left between them. This CDR3 has 16 residues. Germline V lookup: CDR1 MNHEY, CDR2 SMNVEV (reference sequence).

V is TRBV6-5 and J is TRBJ1-2; D not resolved. Trimming took 2 bases from V and 8 from J, leaving 15 bases between them. CDR1 and CDR2 from the germline V gene are MNHEY and SVGAGI. This CDR3 is 14 amino acids long. CDR3 in amino acids: CASSYRVGYAGYTF. The CDR3 DNA reads TGTGCCAGCAGTTACAGAGTTGGGTATGCCGGCTACACCTTC.

V and J are TRBV6-1 and TRBJ2-7; 9 bases are shared with TRBD2. The trim removed 6 bases at V and 3 bases at J, leaving 9 bases unmatched. This CDR3 is built from 15 residues. Germline CDR1 MNHNS, CDR2 SASEGT. The CDR3 bases are TGTGCCAGCAGGGATTTGCGGGAGGGGATCTACGAGCAGTACTTC. This translates into CASRDLREGIYEQYF.

J is TRBJ2-5 and V is TRBV28, with D maybe TRBD2 (7 bases). V lost 4 bases to trimming and J lost 4 bases, with 16 bases between them. The CDR3 consists of 15 residues. Germline assignment: CDR1 MDHEN and CDR2 SYDVKM. The CDR3 DNA is TGTGCCAGCAGTTCGCCTGGGGGGGCTGGAGAGACCCAGTACTTC. It yields the protein CASSSPGGAGETQYF. Combining the CDR3 with reference TRBV28 and TRBJ2-5 gives the whole variable domain DVKVTQSSRYLVKRTGEKVFLECVQDMDHENMFWYRQDPGLGLRLIYFSYDVKMKEKGDIPEGYSVSREKKERFSLILESASTNQTSMYLCASSSPGGAGETQYFGPGTRLLVL.

This clone was observed once. The chain has TRBV5-4 and TRBJ2-1, with 7 bases aligning to TRBD2. The CDR3 length is 15 residues. Unmatched junction bases numbered 9, after V lost 5 bases and J lost 4 bases. Germline loops: CDR1 SGHNT, CDR2 YYREEE (reference sequence). Written as DNA, the CDR3 is TGTGCCAGCAGGGATCTAGCGGAAAATTACAATGAGCAGTTCTTC. This sequence encodes CASRDLAENYNEQFF.

The J gene is TRBJ1-6, the V gene TRBV27; possibly TRBD1 for D (5 bases). CDR1 and CDR2 (germline): MNHEY, SMNVEV (reference sequence). The CDR3 contains 14 residues. Trimming removed 1 base at V and 8 bases at J, with 9 bases between. This chain's CDR3 is CASSLYQGYSPLHF. CDR3 DNA sequence: TGTGCCAGCAGTTTATACCAGGGTTATTCACCCCTCCACTTT.

This clone was seen a few times. The chain recombines TRBV7-3 with TRBJ2-7; maybe TRBD2 (5 bases). From germline, CDR1 is SGHTA and CDR2 FQGTGA. V was shortened by 2 bases and J by 1 base, with 12 bases between the two germline ends. The CDR3 runs 15 residues. CDR3 nucleotides: TGTGCCAGCAGCTTACGTCGGGGTGAATCCTACGAGCAGTACTTC. This gives the protein CASSLRRGESYEQYF.

The gene calls are TRBV9 and TRBJ2-2; 14 bases match TRBD2. The J segment lost 5 bases and the V segment lost 4 bases, leaving 7 bases of the junction unmatched. Germline-derived CDR1 and CDR2 are SGDLS and YYNGEE. CDR3 size: 17 residues. In DNA form, the CDR3 reads TGTGCCAGCAGCCCGCGACTAGCGGGAGGGGAAACCGGGGAGCTGTTTTTT. Translating it yields CASSPRLAGGETGELFF.

The chain recombines TRBV11-2 with TRBJ2-1; D unresolved. The germline gives CDR1 SGHAT, CDR2 FQNNGV. V lost 5 bases, J lost 4 bases, and 9 bases lay in between. The CDR3 sequence is 13 residues long. CDR3 coding DNA: TGTGCCAGCAGCCCCGGCATGTACAATGAGCAGTTCTTC. Translating gives CASSPGMYNEQFF.

The chain couples TRBV29-1 to TRBJ2-1; no clear D. Germline CDR1 reads SQVTM; CDR2 reads ANQGSEA. The CDR3 sequence is 9 residues long. V lost 6 bases to trimming and J lost 12 bases, with 9 bases between them. The CDR3: CSVASGQFF. The CDR3 nucleotides read TGCAGCGTCGCTTCTGGGCAGTTCTTC.

V usage is TRBV4-2 and J usage is TRBJ2-2; D gene unclear. From germline, CDR1 is LGHNA and CDR2 YNFKEQ. V lost 4 bases to trimming and J lost 7 bases, with 16 bases between them. This CDR3 is built from 15 residues. The DNA of the CDR3 is TGTGCCAGCAGCCCCGCCTTGGGTGGTCGCGGGGAGCTGTTTTTT. Its translation: CASSPALGGRGELFF.

The chain links TRBV28 to TRBJ2-3, with TRBD2 identical over 14 bases. J gave up 0 bases and V 6 bases, and 2 bases lay outside the gene matches. CDR3 length: 16 residues. Germline assignment: CDR1 MDHEN and CDR2 SYDVKM. Here the CDR3 reads CASRTSGRASTDTQYF. The CDR3 nucleotides are TGTGCCAGCAGGACTAGCGGGAGGGCTAGCACAGATACGCAGTATTTT.

The genes are TRBV2 and TRBJ1-5; D might be TRBD1 (5 bases). With 3 bases removed from V and 0 bases from J, the gap between germline ends came to 9 bases. The germline CDR1 and CDR2 sequences are SNHLY and FYNNEI. The CDR3 totals 15 residues. The CDR3 DNA sequence: TGTGCCAGCAGTGATGAAGGGGTTAGCAATCAGCCCCAGCATTTT. This gives the protein CASSDEGVSNQPQHF.

V gene TRBV16 combines with J gene TRBJ1-1; no definite D call. CDR3 size: 17 residues. Trimming removed 3 bases from V and 1 base from J, with 18 bases in between. CDR1 KGHSY and CDR2 FQNENV come from the germline V gene. This CDR3 is CASSHIGGFRWNTEAFF. The CDR3 DNA reads as TGTGCCAGCAGCCACATAGGAGGATTCAGGTGGAACACTGAAGCTTTCTTT.

The V call is TRBV28, the J call TRBJ2-7, with 7 bases identical to TRBD2. The CDR3 has 16 amino acids. V was pared by 3 bases and J by 0 bases, with 8 bases of the junction left unmatched. Germline V gene sequence: CDR1 MDHEN, CDR2 SYDVKM. CDR3 in DNA: TGTGCCAGCAGTTTGACCGGCAGGACTAGCTCCTACGAGCAGTACTTC. Amino acids: CASSLTGRTSSYEQYF.

The chain combines TRBV7-3 with TRBJ2-7; 9 bases match TRBD1. J gave up 2 bases and V 3 bases, and 2 bases lay outside the gene matches. Germline V gives CDR1 SGHTA, CDR2 FQGTGA. CDR3 length equals 14 residues. The CDR3 sequence: CASSLGTGPYEQYF. As DNA, the CDR3 is TGTGCCAGCAGCTTGGGGACAGGGCCCTACGAGCAGTACTTC.

The chain uses TRBV5-1 and TRBJ2-3; the D is unclear. V was trimmed by 5 bases and J by 0 bases, leaving 7 bases between them. The CDR3 loop spans 13 amino acids. Germline V lookup: CDR1 SGHRS, CDR2 YFSETQ. CDR3 nucleotide sequence: TGCGCCAGCAGGGGGTCTAGCACAGATACGCAGTATTTT. Translation gives CASRGSSTDTQYF.

The chain has TRBV9 and TRBJ2-2, with D perhaps matching TRBD1 (6 bases). Trimming stripped 4 bases from V and 5 bases from J, with 12 bases between. The germline gives CDR1 SGDLS, CDR2 YYNGEE. The CDR3 runs to 14 residues. The CDR3 is CASSPRTATGELFF. As DNA, the CDR3 is TGTGCCAGCAGCCCCCGGACAGCAACCGGGGAGCTGTTTTTT.

The chain combines TRBV7-6 with TRBJ2-2; D is possibly TRBD2 (6 bases). The V end was cut by 6 bases, the J end by 0 bases, with 17 bases between. Germline assignment: CDR1 SGHVS and CDR2 FNYEAQ. This CDR3 has 17 amino acids. The CDR3 reads CASSRGNPGANTGELFF. The DNA for the CDR3 is TGTGCCAGCAGTCGAGGGAATCCGGGAGCGAACACCGGGGAGCTGTTTTTT. The full variable domain, its missing parts supplied by reference TRBV7-6 and TRBJ2-2, is GAGVSQSPRYKVTKRGQDVALRCDPISGHVSLYWYRQALGQGPEFLTYFNYEAQQDKSGLPNDRFSAERPEGSISTLTIQRTEQRDSAMYRCASSRGNPGANTGELFFGEGSRLTVL.

This chain connects TRBV6-4 to TRBJ2-1; D remains unclear. The length of the CDR3 is 9 residues. The ends were cut back, 3 bases at V and 10 bases at J, with 1 base in the middle. Germline V gives CDR1 MRHNA, CDR2 SNTAGT. The chain's CDR3 is CASSEEQFF. CDR3 nucleotides: TGTGCCAGCAGTGAAGAGCAGTTCTTC.

The chain uses TRBV19 and TRBJ2-7; D not resolved. Trimming pared 1 base from V and 1 base from J, leaving 14 bases between. Germline V gene lookup returns CDR1 LNHDA and CDR2 SQIVND (reference sequence). This CDR3 is built from 16 residues. The CDR3, as DNA: TGTGCCAGTAGTATAGCGGGTGCTTTGGATTCCTACGAGCAGTACTTC. It encodes CASSIAGALDSYEQYF. Full variable domain (outside the CDR3, taken from reference TRBV19 and TRBJ2-7): DGGITQSPKYLFRKEGQNVTLSCEQNLNHDAMYWYRQDPGQGLRLIYYSQIVNDFQKGDIAEGYSVSREKKESFPLTVTSAQKNPTAFYLCASSIAGALDSYEQYFGPGTRLTVT.

Concerning this clone itself: One end of the junction varies from germline; a read error may be responsible. The rearrangement uses TRBV6-1 and TRBJ1-4, with 11 bases aligning to TRBD1. Germline assignment: CDR1 MNHNS and CDR2 SASEGT. This CDR3 region has 16 residues. CDR3 region: CASSEGSGTGGEKLFF. For the CDR3, the DNA is TGTGCCAGCAGCGAAGGGTCCGGGACAGGGGGTGAAAAACTGTTTTTT.

The V call is TRBV14, the J call TRBJ2-2, with a possible D match to TRBD2 (5 bases). Germline V CDR1 and CDR2: SGHDN, FVKESK. The CDR3 contains 18 residues. V shed 1 base and J shed 1 base, with 16 bases lying between them. CDR3: CASSQVAQSGLNTGELFF. CDR3 DNA: TGTGCCAGCAGCCAAGTTGCACAGTCTGGACTGAACACCGGGGAGCTGTTTTTT.

V and J are TRBV11-3 and TRBJ2-1; TRBD2 aligns across 7 bases. Trimming removed 5 bases from V and 6 bases from J; junction bases left unmatched: 13. The CDR3 consists of 16 residues. Germline CDR1 is SGHNT and CDR2 is YENEEA. The CDR3 sequence: CASSPNPGLKVNEQFF. CDR3 in DNA: TGTGCCAGCAGCCCGAATCCGGGACTAAAAGTCAATGAGCAGTTCTTC.

The genes are TRBV6-5 and TRBJ1-5; maybe TRBD1 (5 bases). The CDR3 has 11 amino acids. Trimming cost V 4 bases and J 14 bases, with 12 bases left between them. Germline assignment: CDR1 MNHEY and CDR2 SVGAGI. CDR3 loop: CASSFAGREHF. CDR3 coding DNA: TGTGCCAGCAGTTTTGCGGGACGTGAGCATTTT.

The chain is built from TRBV9 and TRBJ2-7; 8 bases align to TRBD2. V gave up 0 bases and J gave up 2 bases; unmatched junction bases: 4. The germline CDR1 and CDR2 sequences are SGDLS and YYNGEE. CDR3 length: 15 residues. CDR3 sequence reads: CASSVAGGLTYEQYF. Here the CDR3 DNA reads TGTGCCAGCAGCGTAGCGGGAGGGCTAACCTACGAGCAGTACTTC.